Following are 27 T cell receptor beta chains from one sample sequenced in a study of T-cell memory formation after mild COVID-19. One entry per CDR3 protein results from TCRdb running MiXCR on the 5' RACE reads. The top ten hold 23% of the sample, which has fewer than 350,000 distinct CDR3 sequences, under 20% seen once. The source material was PBMCs or a T cell subset sorted from them (not recorded which). The receptor set was obtained from a man younger than 30 who had mild COVID-19 (a few samples of this study predate the infection). Cell type and time point are not known.

This rearrangement joins TRBV3-1 to TRBJ1-5, with D maybe TRBD1 (5 bases). V lost 5 bases to trimming and J lost 9 bases, with 8 bases between them. CDR1 and CDR2 from the germline V gene are LGHDT and YNNKEL (reference sequence). The CDR3 has 11 residues. CDR3 loop: CASSSGGPQHF. CDR3 nucleotides: TGTGCCAGCAGCTCTGGGGGGCCCCAGCATTTT.

This rearrangement joins TRBV7-9 to TRBJ2-1, with unresolved D. CDR1 is SEHNR and CDR2 is FQNEAQ in the germline V gene (reference sequence). V was clipped by 8 bases and J by 9 bases, with 14 bases between them. This CDR3 is 12 amino acids long. The CDR3 is CASESHMGEQFF. The CDR3 region has the DNA TGTGCCAGCGAAAGTCATATGGGTGAGCAGTTCTTC.

This clonotype was detected a few times. The genes are TRBV4-3 and TRBJ2-5, with D hard to call. Trimming removed 2 bases from V and 5 bases from J, with 12 bases in between. Looked up from germline, CDR1 is LGHNA and CDR2 is YSLEER. The CDR3 extends over 14 amino acids. This CDR3 reads CASSQQLGGETQYF. The CDR3 DNA sequence: TGCGCCAGCAGCCAACAACTGGGTGGCGAGACCCAGTACTTC.

The V gene is TRBV7-2, the J gene TRBJ2-7, with a possible D match to TRBD2 (5 bases). V shed 3 bases and J shed 6 bases, with 18 bases lying between them. This CDR3 spans 15 amino acids. Germline CDR1 is SGHTA and CDR2 is FQGNSA. CDR3 region: CASSFTASGLGEQYF. The CDR3 DNA reads as TGTGCCAGCAGCTTTACGGCCTCTGGACTGGGCGAGCAGTACTTC.

This clonotype has just a few counts. CDR3: CASSLLAGTASYNEQFF. CDR3 in DNA: TGTGCCAGCAGCTTACTAGCGGGGACAGCCTCCTACAATGAGCAGTTCTTC. The chain carries TRBV7-3 and TRBJ2-1, with TRBD2 matching 9 bases. CDR1 and CDR2 (germline): SGHTA, FQGTGA. V trimming: 2 bases; J trimming: 0 bases; junction bases outside the gene matches: 5. The CDR3 runs 17 residues.

The chain couples TRBV25-1 to TRBJ1-6; 8 nucleotides agree with TRBD1. V shed 7 bases, J shed 7 bases, and the junction held 6 bases outside the gene matches. The germline gives CDR1 MGHDK, CDR2 SYGVNS. The CDR3 contains 14 residues. This CDR3 is CASTITGGNSPLHF. CDR3 sequence (DNA): TGTGCCAGCACCATCACAGGGGGAAATTCACCCCTCCACTTT.

CDR3 sequence (DNA): TGCAGTGCTACGAACGCCTACGAGCAGTACTTC. It is translated as CSATNAYEQYF. The V call is TRBV20-1, the J call TRBJ2-7; D is unresolved. This CDR3 region has 11 residues. Germline V gene data show CDR1 as DFQATT and CDR2 as SNEGSKA (reference sequence). Trimming stripped 4 bases from V and 2 bases from J, with 6 bases between.

A few counts support this clonotype. The gene calls are TRBV5-5 and TRBJ1-2; TRBD1 matches at 8 bases. Germline loops: CDR1 SGHKS, CDR2 YYEKEE (reference sequence). V shed 2 bases and J 6 bases; nucleotides not matched to a gene: 6. CDR3 length: 14 residues. The CDR3 bases are TGTGCCAGCAGCTTCAGACAGGGGAAGGATGGCTACACCTTC. This codes for CASSFRQGKDGYTF.

This clonotype was seen more than once but under ten times. This sequence joins TRBV6-5 and TRBJ1-1, with D perhaps matching TRBD1 (5 bases). This CDR3 comprises 14 residues. From germline, CDR1 is MNHEY and CDR2 SVGAGI. V was trimmed by 2 bases and J by 5 bases, leaving 12 bases between them. The CDR3 nucleotides are TGTGCCAGCAGTTACCTACTTCAGGGTACTGAAGCTTTCTTT. Translated, it gives CASSYLLQGTEAFF.

The CDR3 nucleotides are TGTGCCAGCAGCTCCCCGACAGGTGATCAGCCCCAGCATTTT. This gives the protein CASSSPTGDQPQHF. The rearrangement uses TRBV7-2 and TRBJ1-5; D possibly corresponds to TRBD1 (6 bases). Trimming took off 4 bases at V and 5 bases at J, with 12 bases between the two ends. This CDR3 region has 14 residues. Germline V gene data show CDR1 as SGHTA and CDR2 as FQGNSA.

The sample holds a few counts of this clonotype. A read error may account for a junction end that differs from germline. The V gene is TRBV11-2, the J gene TRBJ1-3; TRBD1 is a possible D gene (6 bases). The CDR3 totals 18 residues. In germline, CDR1 is SGHAT, CDR2 FQNNGV. CDR3 bases: TGTGCCAGCAGGTTAGGTACCGGGACAACCTTGTCCAGAAACACCATATATTTT. Its protein product is CASRLGTGTTLSRNTIYF.

This clonotype was found many times. This chain connects TRBV25-1 to TRBJ1-2; maybe TRBD1 (5 bases). CDR3 length: 12 residues. Trimming took 8 bases from V and 5 from J, leaving 12 bases between them. Germline CDR1 reads MGHDK; CDR2 reads SYGVNS. This chain's CDR3 is CASGDGYYGYTF. Written as DNA, the CDR3 is TGTGCCAGCGGGGACGGTTATTATGGCTACACCTTC.

The chain couples TRBV4-1 to TRBJ2-5; 10 bases map to TRBD1. CDR3 length: 15 amino acids. Per the germline V gene, CDR1 is MGHRA and CDR2 is YSYEKL. With 2 bases clipped from V and 4 bases from J, the junction kept 4 bases outside the gene matches. CDR3 protein: CASSQLTGGRETQYF. The CDR3 bases are TGCGCCAGCAGCCAACTGACAGGGGGCAGAGAGACCCAGTACTTC.

This clonotype was seen at least ten times. The rearrangement joins TRBV4-2 to TRBJ1-1; D is unclear. The germline V gene has CDR1 LGHNA and CDR2 YNFKEQ. The CDR3 has 10 residues. V lost 4 bases and J lost 10, with 7 bases in between. The CDR3 reads CASSRGRAFF. CDR3 sequence (DNA): TGTGCCAGCAGCCGGGGTAGAGCTTTCTTT.

J is TRBJ2-3 and V is TRBV4-1; 14 bases fit TRBD2. Germline V CDR1 and CDR2: MGHRA, YSYEKL. This CDR3 is 17 amino acids long. The junction had 5 bases not matched to a gene; V was cut back by 4 bases and J by 2 bases. Here the CDR3 reads CASSPGTSGGYTDTQYF. The CDR3 nucleotides read TGCGCCAGCAGCCCGGGGACTAGCGGGGGCTACACAGATACGCAGTATTTT.

This clonotype has only a few counts. This rearrangement joins TRBV12-3 or TRBV12-4 to TRBJ2-1, with 15 positions matching TRBD2. This CDR3 has 17 amino acids. With V trimmed by 5 bases and J by 4 bases, 6 bases remained unmatched. The CDR3 protein is CASSPWTSGGVYNEQFF. CDR3 coding DNA: TGTGCCAGCAGTCCCTGGACTAGCGGGGGGGTTTACAATGAGCAGTTCTTC.

The rearrangement joins TRBV7-3 to TRBJ1-1; TRBD1 matches 8 bases. This CDR3 contains 13 residues. CDR1 and CDR2 (germline): SGHTA, FQGTGA. The trim removed 3 bases at V and 7 bases at J, leaving 4 bases unmatched. CDR3 protein: CASSFFDRGEAFF. Here the CDR3 DNA reads TGTGCCAGCAGCTTCTTCGACAGGGGTGAAGCTTTCTTT.

The J gene is TRBJ2-5, the V gene TRBV7-2, with D unresolved. From germline, CDR1 is SGHTA and CDR2 FQGNSA. The CDR3 has 14 residues. V dropped 2 bases and J dropped 2 bases, with 9 bases sitting between them. This CDR3 reads CASSLYRSQETQYF. The CDR3 DNA sequence: TGTGCCAGCAGCTTATACAGATCTCAAGAGACCCAGTACTTC.

The sample holds a few counts of this clonotype. The chain links TRBV5-6 to TRBJ1-2; D gene ambiguous. V was pared by 4 bases and J by 7 bases, with 11 bases between. From germline, CDR1 is SGHDT and CDR2 YYEEEE. The CDR3 totals 12 residues. The CDR3, as DNA: TGTGCCAGCAGCCCGGATGCCGGTGGCTACACCTTC. Its translation: CASSPDAGGYTF.

This clonotype turned up a few times. CDR3 region: CASSLAGRGYYEQYV. For the CDR3, the DNA is TGTGCCAGCAGCTTAGCTGGTAGGGGGTACTACGAGCAGTACGTC. The V call is TRBV7-8, the J call TRBJ2-7, with TRBD1 as a possible D gene (6 bases). This CDR3 has 15 amino acids. In germline, CDR1 is SGHVS, CDR2 FQNEAQ. The germline V and J ends were trimmed by 0 bases and 3 bases, with 12 bases remaining between them.

The table lists this clonotype with a few counts. The chain is built from TRBV30 and TRBJ1-1, with 7 bases that match TRBD1. V trimming: 0 bases; J trimming: 6 bases; junction bases outside the gene matches: 10. Germline CDR1 is GTSNPN and CDR2 is SVGIG (reference sequence). The CDR3 contains 15 residues. CDR3: CAWSVLGRGSPEAFF. As DNA, the CDR3 is TGTGCCTGGAGTGTACTTGGCAGGGGGAGCCCTGAAGCTTTCTTT.

The chain carries TRBV5-5 and TRBJ2-2; D uncertain. Trimming took off 0 bases at V and 1 base at J, with 7 bases between the two ends. This CDR3 is 15 amino acids long. The germline V gene has CDR1 SGHKS and CDR2 YYEKEE (reference sequence). CDR3 amino acids: CASSLGWQNTGELFF. Here the CDR3 DNA reads TGTGCCAGCAGCTTGGGGTGGCAGAACACCGGGGAGCTGTTTTTT.

The genes are TRBV7-9 and TRBJ1-4; D not resolved. The V end lost 2 bases, the J end lost 3 bases, and 10 bases lay between the germline ends. The CDR3 has 15 amino acids. Germline loops: CDR1 SEHNR, CDR2 FQNEAQ (reference sequence). This CDR3 reads CASSLIKQPNEKLFF. CDR3 in DNA: TGTGCCAGCAGCTTAATAAAACAGCCTAATGAAAAACTGTTTTTT. Full variable domain (rest looked up from reference TRBV7-9 and TRBJ1-4): DTGVSQNPRHKITKRGQNVTFRCDPISEHNRLYWYRQTLGQGPEFLTYFQNEAQLEKSRLLSDRFSAERPKGSFSTLEIQRTEQGDSAMYLCASSLIKQPNEKLFFGSGTQLSVL.

This clonotype was counted only a few times. The rearrangement uses TRBV6-5 and TRBJ1-6; a possible D gene is TRBD1 (6 bases). This CDR3 contains 16 residues. Germline V gene lookup returns CDR1 MNHEY and CDR2 SVGAGI. With 0 bases removed from V and 9 bases from J, the gap between germline ends came to 15 bases. CDR3 sequence (DNA): TGTGCCAGCAGTTACTCGACCAGGGGAGGTTTTTCACCCCTCCACTTT. Encoded protein: CASSYSTRGGFSPLHF.

Only a few counts were recorded for this clonotype. The gene calls are TRBV7-2 and TRBJ1-2, with TRBD1 matching over 9 bases. The ends lost 1 base at V and 7 bases at J; junction bases unmatched: 7. The CDR3 has 15 residues. Germline lookup yields CDR1 SGHTA and CDR2 FQGNSA. The DNA for the CDR3 is TGTGCCAGCAGCTTAGAGGCCAGGACAGGGGTTGGCTACACCTTC. It translates to CASSLEARTGVGYTF.

This sequence joins TRBV6-2 or TRBV6-3 and TRBJ2-3, with unresolved D. V lost 6 bases and J 6 bases, leaving 22 bases between the germline ends. From germline, CDR1 is MNHEY and CDR2 SVGEGT. This CDR3 is 16 amino acids long. The CDR3 nucleotides read TGTGCCAGCAGCCCGAACACAATAGGCCGGTGGGATACGCAGTATTTT. The encoded protein is CASSPNTIGRWDTQYF.

The CDR3 loop is CSALGGIKAPNSGNTIYF. CDR3 nucleotide sequence: TGCAGCGCCCTGGGGGGAATAAAAGCCCCGAACTCTGGAAACACCATATATTTT. This sequence joins TRBV29-1 and TRBJ1-3; possible D gene TRBD1, 5 bases. The CDR3 contains 18 residues. The germline gives CDR1 SQVTM, CDR2 ANQGSEA. V dropped 7 bases and J dropped 0 bases, with 25 bases sitting between them.